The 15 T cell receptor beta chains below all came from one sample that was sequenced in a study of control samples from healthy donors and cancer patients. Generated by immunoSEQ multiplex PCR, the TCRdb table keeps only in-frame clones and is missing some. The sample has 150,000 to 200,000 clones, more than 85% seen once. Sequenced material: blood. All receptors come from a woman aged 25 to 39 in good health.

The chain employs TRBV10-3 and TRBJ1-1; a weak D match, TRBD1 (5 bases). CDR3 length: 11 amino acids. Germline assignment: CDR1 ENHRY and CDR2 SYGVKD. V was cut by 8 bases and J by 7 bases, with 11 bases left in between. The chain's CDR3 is CAIGTGGEAFF. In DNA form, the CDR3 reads TGTGCCATCGGGACGGGGGGTGAAGCTTTCTTT.

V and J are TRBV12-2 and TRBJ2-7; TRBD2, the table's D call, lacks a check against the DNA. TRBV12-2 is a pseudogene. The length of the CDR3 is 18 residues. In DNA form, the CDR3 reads TGTGCAAGTCGCTTAGTCAGGCGGGCGGGCCCTAGGGTCTACGAGCAGTACTTC. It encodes CASRLVRRAGPRVYEQYF.

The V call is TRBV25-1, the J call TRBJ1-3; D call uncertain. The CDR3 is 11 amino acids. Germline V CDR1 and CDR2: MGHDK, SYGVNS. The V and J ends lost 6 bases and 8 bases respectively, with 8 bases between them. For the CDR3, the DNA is TGTGCCAGCAGCTACTACGACACCATATATTTT. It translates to CASSYYDTIYF.

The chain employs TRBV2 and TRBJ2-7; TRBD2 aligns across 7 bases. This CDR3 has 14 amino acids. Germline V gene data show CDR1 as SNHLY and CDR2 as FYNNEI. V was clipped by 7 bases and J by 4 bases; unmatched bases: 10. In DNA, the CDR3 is TGTGCCAGCACCCTTGGGAGGGACTCTTACGAGCAGTACTTC. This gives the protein CASTLGRDSYEQYF.

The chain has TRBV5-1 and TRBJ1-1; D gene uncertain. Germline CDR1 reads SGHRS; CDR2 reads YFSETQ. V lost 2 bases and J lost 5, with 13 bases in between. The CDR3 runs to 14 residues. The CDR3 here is CASSFGQGGTEAFF. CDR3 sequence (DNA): TGCGCCAGCAGCTTTGGCCAAGGAGGTACTGAAGCTTTCTTT.

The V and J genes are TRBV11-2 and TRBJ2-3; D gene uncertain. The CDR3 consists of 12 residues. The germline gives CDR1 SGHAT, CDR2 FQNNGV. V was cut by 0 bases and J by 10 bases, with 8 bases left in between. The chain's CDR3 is CASSLDLYSQYF. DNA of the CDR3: TGTGCCAGCAGCTTAGATCTGTACTCGCAGTATTTT.

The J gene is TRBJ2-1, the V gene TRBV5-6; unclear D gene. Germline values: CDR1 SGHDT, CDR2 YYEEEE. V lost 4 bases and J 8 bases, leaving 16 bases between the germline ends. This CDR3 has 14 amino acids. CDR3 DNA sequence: TGTGCCAGCAGCCCCCCTGTGGGTACGCATGAGCAGTTCTTC. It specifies CASSPPVGTHEQFF. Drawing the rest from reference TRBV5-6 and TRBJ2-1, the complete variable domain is DAGVTQSPTHLIKTRGQQVTLRCSPKSGHDTVSWYQQALGQGPQFIFQYYEEEERQRGNFPDRFSGHQFPNYSSELNVNALLLGDSALYLCASSPPVGTHEQFFGPGTRLTVL.

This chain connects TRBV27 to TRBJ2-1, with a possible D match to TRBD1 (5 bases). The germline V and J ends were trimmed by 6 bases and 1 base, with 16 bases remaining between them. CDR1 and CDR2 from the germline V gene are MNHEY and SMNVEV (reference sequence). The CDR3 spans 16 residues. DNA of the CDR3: TGTGCCAGCAGGAATAGGGGTCAGGGTTCCTACAATGAGCAGTTCTTC. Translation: CASRNRGQGSYNEQFF.

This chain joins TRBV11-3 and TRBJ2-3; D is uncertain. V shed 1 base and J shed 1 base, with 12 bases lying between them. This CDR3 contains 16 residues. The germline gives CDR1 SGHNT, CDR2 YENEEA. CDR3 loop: CASSLGLGRGTDTQYF. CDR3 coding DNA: TGTGCCAGCAGCTTAGGTCTCGGTCGGGGCACAGATACGCAGTATTTT.

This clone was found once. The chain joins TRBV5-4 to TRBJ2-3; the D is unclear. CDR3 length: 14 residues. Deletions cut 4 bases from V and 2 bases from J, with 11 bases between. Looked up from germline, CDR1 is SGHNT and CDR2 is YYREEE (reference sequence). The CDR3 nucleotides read TGTGCCAGCAGCCTGACTCCTACCACAGATACGCAGTATTTT. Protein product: CASSLTPTTDTQYF.

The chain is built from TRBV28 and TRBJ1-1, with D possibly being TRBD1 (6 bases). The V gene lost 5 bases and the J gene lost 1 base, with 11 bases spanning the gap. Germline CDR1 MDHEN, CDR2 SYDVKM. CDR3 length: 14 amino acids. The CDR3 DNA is TGTGCCAGCAGTCTCAGGGGCGGGAACACTGAAGCTTTCTTT. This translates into CASSLRGGNTEAFF.

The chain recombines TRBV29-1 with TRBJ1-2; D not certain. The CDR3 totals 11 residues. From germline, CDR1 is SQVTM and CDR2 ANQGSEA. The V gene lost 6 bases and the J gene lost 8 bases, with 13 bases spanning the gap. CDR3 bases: TGCAGCGTATCACCAGGCGGAGGCTACACCTTC. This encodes CSVSPGGGYTF.

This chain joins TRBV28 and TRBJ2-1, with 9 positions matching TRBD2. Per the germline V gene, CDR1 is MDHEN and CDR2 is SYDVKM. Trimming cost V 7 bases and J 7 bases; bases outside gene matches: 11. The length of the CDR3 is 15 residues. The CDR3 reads CASTRREGFNNEQFF. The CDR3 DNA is TGTGCCAGCACCCGGCGGGAGGGATTTAATAATGAGCAGTTCTTC.

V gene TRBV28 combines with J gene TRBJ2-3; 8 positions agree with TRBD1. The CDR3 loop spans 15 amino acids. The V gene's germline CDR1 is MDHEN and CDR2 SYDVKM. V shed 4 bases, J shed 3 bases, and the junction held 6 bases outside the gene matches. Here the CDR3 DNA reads TGTGCCAGCAGTTCCCGGGACAGGAGAACAGATACGCAGTATTTT. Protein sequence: CASSSRDRRTDTQYF.

The CDR3 bases are TGTGCCAGCAGCAACAGACAGGGGGGACGCACTGAAGCTTTCTTT. This gives the protein CASSNRQGGRTEAFF. This chain uses TRBV13 with TRBJ1-1; 9 nucleotides match TRBD1. In germline, CDR1 is PRHDT, CDR2 FYEKMQ (reference sequence). V dropped 5 bases and J dropped 4; count of bases not matched to a gene: 8. The CDR3 runs to 15 residues.